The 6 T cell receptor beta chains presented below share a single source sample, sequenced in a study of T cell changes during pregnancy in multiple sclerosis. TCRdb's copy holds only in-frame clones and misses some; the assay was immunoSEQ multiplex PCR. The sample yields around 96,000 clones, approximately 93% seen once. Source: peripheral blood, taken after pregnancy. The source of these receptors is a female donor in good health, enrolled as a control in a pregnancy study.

CDR3 in DNA: TGCGCCAGCAGCTTCGGAGTCCATTACGAGCAGTACTTC. It encodes CASSFGVHYEQYF. V is TRBV5-1 and J is TRBJ2-7; no clear D. Germline CDR1 SGHRS, CDR2 YFSETQ. V gave up 2 bases and J gave up 4 bases, with 10 bases separating them. The CDR3 extends over 13 amino acids.

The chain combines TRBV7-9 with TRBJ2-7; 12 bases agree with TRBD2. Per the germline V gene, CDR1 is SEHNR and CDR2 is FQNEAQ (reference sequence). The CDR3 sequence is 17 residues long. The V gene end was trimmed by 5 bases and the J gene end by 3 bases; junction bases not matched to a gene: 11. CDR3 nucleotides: TGTGCCAGCAGCCAGACGAGGACTAGCGGGACCAACTACGAGCAGTACTTC. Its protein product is CASSQTRTSGTNYEQYF.

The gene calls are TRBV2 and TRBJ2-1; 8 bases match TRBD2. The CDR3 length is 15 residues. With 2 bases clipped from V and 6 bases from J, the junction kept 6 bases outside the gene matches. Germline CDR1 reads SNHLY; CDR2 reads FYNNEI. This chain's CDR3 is CASSENAGGRNEQFF. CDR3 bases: TGTGCCAGCAGTGAAAATGCGGGAGGACGCAATGAGCAGTTCTTC. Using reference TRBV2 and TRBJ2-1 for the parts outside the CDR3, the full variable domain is EPEVTQTPSHQVTQMGQEVILRCVPISNHLYFYWYRQILGQKVEFLVSFYNNEISEKSEIFDDQFSVERPDGSNFTLKIRSTKLEDSAMYFCASSENAGGRNEQFFGPGTRLTVL.

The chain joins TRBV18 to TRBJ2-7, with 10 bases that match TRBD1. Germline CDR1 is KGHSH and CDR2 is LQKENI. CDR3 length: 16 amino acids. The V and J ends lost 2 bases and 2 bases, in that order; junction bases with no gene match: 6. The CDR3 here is CASSPRTGGLTYEQYF. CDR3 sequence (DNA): TGTGCCAGCTCACCAAGGACAGGGGGTCTTACCTACGAGCAGTACTTC.

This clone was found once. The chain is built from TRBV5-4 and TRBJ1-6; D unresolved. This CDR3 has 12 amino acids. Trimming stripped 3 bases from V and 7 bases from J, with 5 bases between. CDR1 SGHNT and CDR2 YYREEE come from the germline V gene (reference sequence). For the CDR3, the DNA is TGTGCCAGCAGCTGGAGAAATTCACCCCTCCACTTT. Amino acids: CASSWRNSPLHF. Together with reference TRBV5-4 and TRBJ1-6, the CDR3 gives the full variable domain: ETGVTQSPTHLIKTRGQQVTLRCSSQSGHNTVSWYQQALGQGPQFIFQYYREEENGRGNFPPRFSGLQFPNYSSELNVNALELDDSALYLCASSWRNSPLHFGNGTRLTVT.

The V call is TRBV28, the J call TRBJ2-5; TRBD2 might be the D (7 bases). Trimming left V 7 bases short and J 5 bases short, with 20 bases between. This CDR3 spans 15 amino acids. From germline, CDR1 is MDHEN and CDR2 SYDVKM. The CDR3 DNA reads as TGTGCCAGCACCTCCAACCTGGGGGGGCAGGAGACCCAGTACTTC. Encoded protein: CASTSNLGGQETQYF.